This entry concerns a single T cell receptor (beta chain). Source study methods: Nucleated cell number was recorded as an estimate derived from reference gene primer amplification. Generated by immunoSEQ multiplex PCR, the TCRdb table keeps only in-frame clones and is missing some. V and J calls and clone size are copied from that table; D and trimming were computed from the DNA. The table includes 150,000 to 200,000 clones, more than 75% detected once. Trimming took 1 base from V and 2 from J; bases not matched to a gene: 0. Germline CDR1 is LGHDT and CDR2 is YNNKEL (reference sequence). The CDR3 sequence is 14 residues long. These data belong to a study of blood T cell repertoires in COVID-19. Turning to the study itself: In each case, the material was cDNA or gDNA derived from T cells, B-cell-depleted T cells, or PBMCs.

The sequenced sample was peripheral blood. The chain is built from TRBV3-1 (or the pseudogene TRBV3-2) and TRBJ2-3; 7 bases line up with TRBD2. The TCR originated in a man in his sixties or seventies with acute or convalescent COVID-19. The CDR3 spells CASSQGLATDTQYF. Here the CDR3 DNA reads TGTGCCAGCAGCCAAGGACTAGCCACAGATACGCAGTATTTT.